This T cell receptor (beta chain) was obtained from a study of cytomegalovirus exposure and HLA in healthy donors. The CDR3 has 15 residues. The V and J ends lost 5 bases and 5 bases respectively, with 18 bases between them. Germline loops: CDR1 MNHEY, CDR2 SMNVEV (reference sequence). This clone is categorized as medium-sized. The sample holds other DNA sequences that translate to the same CDR3. Primers: 60 Vbeta forward and 13 Jbeta reverse. Measured with immunoSEQ multiplex PCR; TCRdb has only the in-frame clones, and not every one. Of about 160,000 clones listed, 70% to 80% are singletons. This sequence was found in a man between 35 and 55 years old in good health and CMV-seronegative. The J gene is TRBJ1-2, the V gene TRBV27; perhaps TRBD1 as D (5 bases). The sequenced material came from PBMCs. CDR3: CASSVSPPGLYGYTF. The CDR3 DNA reads TGTGCCAGCAGTGTTTCCCCTCCGGGACTGTATGGCTACACCTTC.